Listed here are 14 T cell receptor beta chains from one sample, sequenced in a study of early T cells in non-severe SARS-CoV-2 infection (dated by TCRdb to about 2021). The method behind the library was 5' RACE. These reads were obtained on a NextSeq 500. TCRdb reanalyzed the raw reads on its own, using fastp at Q25 for trimming and MiXCR for clone calling, and kept in-frame beta chains. Every entry covers one CDR3 protein and lists the most common genes and DNA from its rows. The sample data list tens of thousands of distinct CDR3 sequences, and around 13% of these were observed just once. The biggest ten clones account for about 1% of the sample. This specimen consisted of whole blood, obtained at baseline. These receptors were collected from an adult who was a healthcare worker with PCR-confirmed SARS-CoV-2 infection or an uninfected control (not recorded which). The donor label of this sample is uncertain.

V is TRBV11-2 and J is TRBJ2-1; 9 bases line up with TRBD2. Per the germline V gene, CDR1 is SGHAT and CDR2 is FQNNGV. CDR3 length: 15 amino acids. V shed 1 base, J shed 5 bases, and the junction held 3 bases outside the gene matches. CDR3 DNA: TGTGCCAGCAGCTTAGCCTTAGCGGGGGACAATGAGCAGTTCTTC. Residues: CASSLALAGDNEQFF.

The J gene is TRBJ1-2, the V gene TRBV19, with 8 positions matching TRBD1. The CDR3 is 15 residues long. V lost 4 bases and J lost 3; bases outside the gene matches: 7. Germline CDR1 LNHDA, CDR2 SQIVND (reference sequence). The CDR3 is CASSTSGGRDYGYTF. In DNA form, the CDR3 reads TGTGCCAGTAGTACTTCAGGGGGCCGGGACTATGGCTACACCTTC.

This clonotype was picked up a small number of times. The V and J genes are TRBV20-1 and TRBJ2-1; 8 bases line up with TRBD1. Per germline, CDR1 DFQATT and CDR2 SNEGSKA (reference sequence). The CDR3 length is 13 residues. The junction had 7 bases not matched to a gene; V was cut back by 7 bases and J by 5 bases. The CDR3 DNA sequence: TGCAGTGTTTGGACAGGGAGAAACAATGAGCAGTTCTTC. This codes for CSVWTGRNNEQFF.

A few counts support this clonotype. The V and J genes are TRBV10-1 and TRBJ2-3; tentative D call: TRBD1 (5 bases). Trimming left V 5 bases short and J 3 bases short, with 9 bases between. The CDR3 runs to 13 residues. CDR1 and CDR2 from the germline V gene are WNHNN and SYGVQD (reference sequence). CDR3 protein: CASSMQGTDTQYF. The CDR3 nucleotides read TGCGCCAGCAGTATGCAGGGAACAGATACGCAGTATTTT.

The chain carries TRBV5-5 and TRBJ2-7, with 7 bases identical to TRBD2. Germline V gives CDR1 SGHKS, CDR2 YYEKEE (reference sequence). CDR3 length equals 15 residues. Trimming cost V 5 bases and J 0 bases; bases outside gene matches: 8. The chain's CDR3 is CASRLTSDSSYEQYV. CDR3 sequence (DNA): TGTGCCAGCAGACTAACTAGCGATAGCTCCTACGAGCAGTACGTC.

In this sample, this clonotype turned up many times. This chain uses TRBV6-5 with TRBJ1-3, with TRBD1 identical over 8 bases. Germline V gene data show CDR1 as MNHEY and CDR2 as SVGAGI. Trimming removed 6 bases from V and 0 bases from J; junction bases left unmatched: 10. CDR3 size: 17 residues. CDR3 DNA: TGTGCCAGCAGGACAGGGGCTCTAGATCTCTCTGGAAACACCATATATTTT. This translates into CASRTGALDLSGNTIYF.

In this sample, this clonotype turned up a few times. The gene calls are TRBV6-4 and TRBJ2-3, with D unresolved. The CDR3 is 11 residues long. Germline V gives CDR1 MRHNA, CDR2 SNTAGT. Trimming stripped 3 bases from V and 4 bases from J, with 2 bases between. CDR3 residues: CASSEADTQYF. For the CDR3, the DNA is TGTGCCAGCAGTGAAGCAGATACGCAGTATTTT.

The chain is built from TRBV7-6 and TRBJ1-2, with TRBD1 matching over 9 bases. V shed 0 bases and J 4 bases; nucleotides not matched to a gene: 12. CDR1 SGHVS and CDR2 FNYEAQ come from the germline V gene. The CDR3 consists of 18 residues. The CDR3 reads CASSLAGQGSPLGYGYTF. CDR3 nucleotides: TGTGCCAGCAGCTTAGCGGGACAGGGTTCCCCACTAGGCTATGGCTACACCTTC.

This clonotype was counted between two and nine times. The J gene is TRBJ1-6, the V gene TRBV3-1; 9 bases match TRBD1. From germline, CDR1 is LGHDT and CDR2 YNNKEL (reference sequence). The V gene end was trimmed by 5 bases and the J gene end by 6 bases; junction bases not matched to a gene: 5. This CDR3 region has 15 residues. The CDR3 sequence: CASSSGTGTNSPLHF. DNA of the CDR3: TGTGCCAGCAGCTCCGGGACAGGGACTAATTCACCCCTCCACTTT. Supplemented by reference TRBV3-1 and TRBJ1-6, the full variable domain reads DTAVSQTPKYLVTQMGNDKSIKCEQNLGHDTMYWYKQDSKKFLKIMFSYNNKELIINETVPNRFSPKSPDKAHLNLHINSLELGDSAVYFCASSSGTGTNSPLHFGNGTRLTVT.

V gene TRBV27 combines with J gene TRBJ1-6; 9 bases fit TRBD1. From germline, CDR1 is MNHEY and CDR2 SMNVEV (reference sequence). The CDR3 covers 14 residues. The V segment lost 3 bases and the J segment 8 bases; nucleotides outside the gene matches: 2. In DNA, the CDR3 is TGTGCCAGCAGTTTTAGGACAGGGGATTCACCCCTCCACTTT. Its translation: CASSFRTGDSPLHF.

The chain recombines TRBV12-3 or TRBV12-4 with TRBJ2-2; no firm D call. This CDR3 is 14 amino acids long. The V gene lost 2 bases and the J gene lost 6 bases, with 10 bases spanning the gap. The CDR3 sequence is CASSLYGGAGELFF. The DNA of the CDR3 is TGTGCCAGCAGTTTATATGGCGGAGCCGGGGAGCTGTTTTTT.

This sequence joins TRBV20-1 and TRBJ2-5; no firm D call. The CDR3 spans 12 residues. Germline values: CDR1 DFQATT, CDR2 SNEGSKA (reference sequence). Trimming took off 6 bases at V and 3 bases at J, with 11 bases between the two ends. CDR3 DNA: TGCAGTGCGAGGACCACAGAAGAGACCCAGTACTTC. Translated: CSARTTEETQYF.

This chain joins TRBV5-4 and TRBJ1-2; 7 bases align to TRBD1. J was trimmed by 8 bases and V by 2 bases; bases with no gene match: 12. This CDR3 contains 15 residues. In germline, CDR1 is SGHNT, CDR2 YYREEE (reference sequence). The CDR3 loop reads CASSFPPGGVIGYTF. As DNA, the CDR3 is TGTGCCAGCAGCTTCCCGCCAGGGGGGGTGATCGGCTACACCTTC.

This clonotype was detected many times. The chain combines TRBV28 with TRBJ2-2, with a tentative D call TRBD2 (5 bases). The CDR3 runs 15 residues. V shed 3 bases and J shed 0 bases, with 8 bases lying between them. The germline CDR1 and CDR2 sequences are MDHEN and SYDVKM. CDR3 in amino acids: CASSLGAPNTGELFF. In nucleotides, the CDR3 is TGTGCCAGCAGTTTGGGAGCACCGAACACCGGGGAGCTGTTTTTT.